The 25 T cell receptor beta chains below were found in one sample sequenced in a study of cytomegalovirus exposure and HLA in healthy donors. The PCR had 60 Vbeta and 13 Jbeta primers. TCRdb keeps only in-frame clones here, not all; method: immunoSEQ multiplex PCR. Among about 130,000 clones listed, approximately 17% were seen once. The sequencing sample was made of PBMCs. These receptors originate from a female donor in good health and CMV-seropositive.

The chain is built from TRBV7-9 and TRBJ2-2; TRBD2 might be the D (6 bases). There are 14 residues in the CDR3. The germline CDR1 and CDR2 sequences are SEHNR and FQNEAQ (reference sequence). The germline V and J ends were trimmed by 2 bases and 7 bases, with 11 bases remaining between them. CDR3 DNA sequence: TGTGCCAGCAGCTTACGTCGCGGGGTCGGGGAGCTGTTTTTT. Translation gives CASSLRRGVGELFF.

The chain carries TRBV4-1 and TRBJ2-3, with 16 positions matching TRBD2. The CDR3 length is 19 residues. V lost 4 bases and J lost 4; bases outside the gene matches: 11. Germline V gene sequence: CDR1 MGHRA, CDR2 YSYEKL. The CDR3 here is CASSPVSGTSGGASDTQYF. As DNA, the CDR3 is TGCGCCAGCAGCCCCGTTTCTGGGACTAGCGGGGGGGCGTCAGATACGCAGTATTTT.

This clone has just a few counts. V is TRBV25-1 and J is TRBJ2-1; D gene uncertain. V gave up 5 bases and J gave up 10 bases, with 9 bases separating them. This CDR3 contains 11 residues. CDR1 is MGHDK, CDR2 SYGVNS, per germline. CDR3 in DNA: TGTGCCAGCAGTCCGTCGAGGGAGCAGTTCTTC. Its translation: CASSPSREQFF.

This chain uses TRBV27 with TRBJ1-4; D gene unclear. The CDR3 runs 15 residues. Germline assignment: CDR1 MNHEY and CDR2 SMNVEV (reference sequence). Trimming took 5 bases from V and 7 from J, leaving 17 bases between them. CDR3 nucleotide sequence: TGTGCCAGCAGTGAAATCCGGGTCCCAAGTGAAAAACTGTTTTTT. Its translation: CASSEIRVPSEKLFF.

This clone was seen only a few times. This chain connects TRBV29-1 to TRBJ2-1; D is ambiguous. From germline, CDR1 is SQVTM and CDR2 ANQGSEA. The length of the CDR3 is 17 residues. Trimming shortened V by 2 bases and J by 0 bases, and 17 bases separated the two germline ends. The CDR3 is CSVESHLGVSSYNEQFF. DNA of the CDR3: TGCAGCGTTGAAAGCCACCTGGGCGTTAGCTCCTACAATGAGCAGTTCTTC.

The J gene is TRBJ2-3, the V gene TRBV4-3, with D possibly matching TRBD2 (7 bases). The germline V and J ends were trimmed by 1 base and 3 bases, with 20 bases remaining between them. The CDR3 has 18 residues. CDR1 is LGHNA and CDR2 is YSLEER in the germline V gene. The CDR3 protein is CASSQVWGGASLTDTQYF. CDR3 in DNA: TGCGCCAGCAGCCAAGTTTGGGGGGGCGCTTCCCTGACAGATACGCAGTATTTT.

This clone occurred a few times. The chain couples TRBV6-1 to TRBJ2-7; D may be TRBD2 (5 bases). CDR3 size: 14 residues. CDR1 MNHNS and CDR2 SASEGT come from the germline V gene. V was pared by 4 bases and J by 2 bases, with 12 bases between. The CDR3 DNA reads as TGTGCCAGCAGTGGTCGAGGGAGACCCTACGAGCAGTACTTC. Encoded protein: CASSGRGRPYEQYF.

The genes are TRBV20-1 and TRBJ2-5; D gene ambiguous. CDR1 is DFQATT, CDR2 SNEGSKA, per germline (reference sequence). This CDR3 comprises 11 residues. V was shortened by 3 bases and J by 5 bases, with 7 bases between the two germline ends. The CDR3 region has the DNA TGCAGTGCTAGCCAGAGGGAGACCCAGTACTTC. Its protein is CSASQRETQYF.

This clone was seen more than once but under ten times. The chain joins TRBV5-1 to TRBJ2-1; 9 positions agree with TRBD2. The germline CDR1 and CDR2 sequences are SGHRS and YFSETQ. This CDR3 is 14 amino acids long. The junction had 12 bases not matched to a gene; V was cut back by 10 bases and J by 7 bases. CDR3 DNA sequence: TGCGCCGGAAAAGCGGGGGGTGATGGAAATGAGCAGTTCTTC. It translates to CAGKAGGDGNEQFF.

This clone has more than one count but fewer than ten. The V call is TRBV5-1, the J call TRBJ2-3, with unresolved D. The CDR3 covers 14 residues. Looked up from germline, CDR1 is SGHRS and CDR2 is YFSETQ. V lost 6 bases, J lost 6 bases, and 17 bases lay in between. Here the CDR3 reads CASTRVPSLDTQYF. CDR3 in DNA: TGCGCCAGCACCCGGGTGCCCTCCCTTGATACGCAGTATTTT.

J is TRBJ2-2 and V is TRBV6-5; tentatively, D is TRBD2 (5 bases). The CDR3 contains 15 residues. V lost 6 bases to trimming and J lost 2 bases, with 13 bases between them. Per the germline V gene, CDR1 is MNHEY and CDR2 is SVGAGI. CDR3: CASSRAGLNTGELFF. CDR3 sequence (DNA): TGTGCCAGCAGCCGGGCGGGCCTCAACACCGGGGAGCTGTTTTTT.

This chain joins TRBV7-9 and TRBJ1-1; 7 bases are a match to TRBD1. Per the germline V gene, CDR1 is SEHNR and CDR2 is FQNEAQ (reference sequence). Unmatched junction bases numbered 4, after V lost 2 bases and J lost 1 base. CDR3 length equals 15 residues. CDR3 sequence (DNA): TGTGCCAGCAGCTTATTTCAGGGGGAGAACACTGAAGCTTTCTTT. This encodes CASSLFQGENTEAFF.

In its sample, this clone was seen a few times. J is TRBJ1-3 and V is TRBV15; the match to TRBD1 covers 9 bases. V shed 5 bases, J shed 2 bases, and the junction held 10 bases outside the gene matches. The CDR3 has 17 amino acids. Germline V lookup: CDR1 LNHNV, CDR2 YYDKDF (reference sequence). CDR3 region: CATSGVGQGRPGNTIYF. In nucleotides, the CDR3 is TGTGCCACCAGCGGTGTCGGACAGGGGAGGCCTGGAAACACCATATATTTT.

The chain has TRBV18 and TRBJ2-7; 8 bases align to TRBD2. V lost 1 base and J lost 4; bases outside the gene matches: 12. Germline V gene sequence: CDR1 KGHSH, CDR2 LQKENI. The CDR3 has 17 amino acids. Here the CDR3 reads CASSPRRGEKGWYEQYF. DNA for the CDR3: TGTGCCAGCTCACCACGGCGGGGGGAAAAGGGGTGGTACGAGCAGTACTTC.

This clone was seen a handful of times. V gene TRBV6-5 combines with J gene TRBJ1-2; TRBD1 aligns across 10 bases. This CDR3 region has 15 residues. J lost 4 bases, V lost 7 bases, and 9 bases had no gene match. From germline, CDR1 is MNHEY and CDR2 SVGAGI. This CDR3 reads CASTLTGGRAYGYTF. CDR3 DNA sequence: TGTGCCAGCACCCTGACAGGGGGCCGTGCCTATGGCTACACCTTC.

The chain carries TRBV7-9 and TRBJ2-1, with 7 bases fitting TRBD1. Germline V CDR1 and CDR2: SEHNR, FQNEAQ (reference sequence). The CDR3 length is 14 residues. The J segment lost 5 bases and the V segment lost 7 bases, leaving 8 bases of the junction unmatched. The DNA for the CDR3 is TGTGCCAGCACCTCATTCGACAGGGACAATGAGCAGTTCTTC. It specifies CASTSFDRDNEQFF.

The J gene is TRBJ1-1, the V gene TRBV9; no reliable D call. Trimming shortened V by 0 bases and J by 3 bases, and 9 bases separated the two germline ends. Germline CDR1 and CDR2: SGDLS and YYNGEE. The CDR3 loop spans 14 amino acids. The CDR3: CASSVDMMDTEAFF. CDR3 nucleotides: TGTGCCAGCAGCGTAGACATGATGGACACTGAAGCTTTCTTT.

The gene calls are TRBV7-9 and TRBJ2-5, with 10 bases matching TRBD1. Germline values: CDR1 SEHNR, CDR2 FQNEAQ (reference sequence). CDR3 length: 15 amino acids. V shed 5 bases, J shed 5 bases, and the junction held 8 bases outside the gene matches. The CDR3 region is CASSTGQGEGETQYF. As DNA, the CDR3 is TGTGCCAGCAGCACTGGACAGGGGGAGGGGGAGACCCAGTACTTC.

This clone was seen a handful of times. V and J are TRBV5-8 and TRBJ1-5; TRBD1 might be the D (5 bases). This CDR3 is 15 amino acids long. Germline lookup yields CDR1 SGHTS and CDR2 YDEGEE. The V gene lost 4 bases and the J gene lost 0 bases, with 11 bases spanning the gap. The DNA of the CDR3 is TGTGCCAGCAGCCGGCGGGGGGGTAGCAATCAGCCCCAGCATTTT. It specifies CASSRRGGSNQPQHF.

The chain combines TRBV6-1 with TRBJ2-3; D is unresolved. The germline gives CDR1 MNHNS, CDR2 SASEGT. With 2 bases removed from V and 1 base from J, the gap between germline ends came to 4 bases. CDR3 length equals 13 residues. The CDR3 nucleotides read TGTGCCAGCAGTGAACAGGGCACAGATACGCAGTATTTT. Translating gives CASSEQGTDTQYF.

The CDR3 loop reads CASSLIQGPRYGYTF. For the CDR3, the DNA is TGTGCCAGCAGCTTAATACAGGGCCCTAGGTATGGCTACACCTTC. The V call is TRBV28, the J call TRBJ1-2; D is possibly TRBD1 (6 bases). Germline loops: CDR1 MDHEN, CDR2 SYDVKM. The ends were cut back, 6 bases at V and 5 bases at J, with 19 bases in the middle. This CDR3 contains 15 residues.

This clone was seen only a few times. The CDR3 protein is CASSLEGQVTEAFF. The CDR3 nucleotides are TGTGCCAGCAGCTTAGAGGGACAGGTGACTGAAGCTTTCTTT. The rearrangement links TRBV7-3 to TRBJ1-1; 8 nucleotides agree with TRBD1. V shed 2 bases, J shed 5 bases, and the junction held 4 bases outside the gene matches. Germline CDR1 is SGHTA and CDR2 is FQGTGA. The CDR3 totals 14 residues.

V gene TRBV6-5 combines with J gene TRBJ2-7; D is unclear. The ends were cut back, 7 bases at V and 5 bases at J, with 18 bases in the middle. CDR1 MNHEY and CDR2 SVGAGI come from the germline V gene. This CDR3 spans 14 amino acids. The CDR3 DNA is TGTGCCAGCACCTCGACCCCTCGGGTGCACGAGCAGTACTTC. Translated: CASTSTPRVHEQYF.

The chain links TRBV5-1 to TRBJ1-2, with 7 nucleotides matching TRBD1. V lost 7 bases, J lost 8 bases, and 14 bases stayed unmatched. This CDR3 comprises 14 residues. Germline CDR1 and CDR2: SGHRS and YFSETQ. The CDR3 nucleotides read TGCGCCAGCCGCCATTCCGGGACAGATCAGGGCTACACCTTC. The encoded protein is CASRHSGTDQGYTF.

This clone has more than one count but fewer than ten. The genes are TRBV4-1 and TRBJ2-1; TRBD2 agrees at 9 bases. The CDR3 covers 17 residues. V lost 4 bases to trimming and J lost 5 bases; unmatched junction nucleotides: 12. Germline lookup yields CDR1 MGHRA and CDR2 YSYEKL. The CDR3: CASSRGGGRARDNEQFF. The CDR3 DNA reads TGCGCCAGCAGCCGTGGGGGCGGGAGGGCTCGTGACAATGAGCAGTTCTTC.